This TCR beta chain is drawn from a study of blood T cell repertoires in COVID-19 (dated by TCRdb to about 2020). With regard to the full study: Samples from collaborators originated in the United States, Italy and Spain and spanned both the acute and convalescent phases of COVID-19. The prospective study material was composed of cDNA or gDNA derived from T cells, B-cell-depleted T cells, or PBMCs. The dataset comprised deeply sampled blood TCRbeta repertoires from subjects exposed to, actively infected with, or recovered from COVID-19. The repertoires were released in a freely available public database intended as a resource for research on the immune response to SARS-CoV-2. Samples were obtained from the ongoing ImmuneRACE study (first 160 participants) and from over 1,000 subjects provided by 6 global collaborators. Sample metadata almost always included a de-identified subject ID, COVID-19 status, age in years and sex. Where HLA class I and class II types were available, the types were taken from metadata supplied by the sample provider, not from assay-based typing.

Points on this clone: It lacks a known antigen. Base-call qualities are not available, and no considerably larger clone is one nucleotide away.

What the research found in general, with its limitations: The amount of clinical and demographic metadata varied by source and participant and was provided uncurated.

TCRbeta CDR3 regions were amplified from genomic DNA by means of the immunoSEQ Assay, a bias-controlled multiplex PCR. Per the authors' processing: Nucleated cell counts per sample were estimated from amplification of reference gene primers within the assay. To quantify the absolute abundance of each unique TCRbeta CDR3 rearrangement, sequence reads were collapsed and filtered. For each sample, productive Simpson clonality was calculated as the square root of Simpson's diversity index over productive rearrangements. TCRdb re-hosts the immuneACCESS table, in-frame sequences only. Its copies lack some clones; in the studies checked, an unresolved V gene accounts for under half of them, and the cause for the rest is not known. Clonal size and the V and J genes are those of that table, whereas D and trimming came from the DNA. The sample records about 200,000 clones, 65% to 90% of which are singletons. The top ten clonotypes cover about 13% of the sample.

The collaborating institutions used their own protocols to collect whole blood in K2EDTA tubes. For TCRbeta analysis, collaborators shipped samples in one of three forms: frozen whole blood, isolated PBMCs, or DNA extracted from either of those sample types. Including the terminal cysteine and phenylalanine, the CDR3 comprises 14 residues. Here the CDR3 DNA is all that survives: 42 bases in frame from base 1. As encoded in the germline V gene, CDR1 is ENHRY while CDR2 is SYGVKD. Germline trimming: 0 bases from V, 2 bases from J; junction bases outside gene matches: 0. The chain was built from TRBV10-3 and TRBJ2-5; TRBD2 fits 7 bases in the junction. The sequenced material came from peripheral blood. This TCR was recovered from a human donor in a cohort sampled during active COVID-19. The CDR3 amino acid sequence is: CAISESREQETQYF. The nucleotides are TGTGCCATCAGTGAGTCGCGGGAGCAAGAGACCCAGTACTTC.